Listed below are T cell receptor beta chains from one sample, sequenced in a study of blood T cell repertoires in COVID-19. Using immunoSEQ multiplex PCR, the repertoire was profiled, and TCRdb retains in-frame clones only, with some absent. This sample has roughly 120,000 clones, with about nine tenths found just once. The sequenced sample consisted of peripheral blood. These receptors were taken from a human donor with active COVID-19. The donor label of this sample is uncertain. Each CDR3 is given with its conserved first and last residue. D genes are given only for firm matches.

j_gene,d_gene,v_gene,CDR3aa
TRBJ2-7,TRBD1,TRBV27,CASRRTGKGYEQYF
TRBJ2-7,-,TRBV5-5,CASSFEANRGEQYF
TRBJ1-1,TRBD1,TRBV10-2,CASRDGTGLTEAFF
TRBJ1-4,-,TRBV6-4,CASSYRDKFNEKLFF
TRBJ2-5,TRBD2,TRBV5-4,CASSLASGGYQETQYF
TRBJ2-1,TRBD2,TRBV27,CASSITSGGAVDEQFF
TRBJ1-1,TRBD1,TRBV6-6,CASSSGGAYANTEAFF
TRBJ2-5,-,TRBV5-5,CASSSAGQRQETQYF
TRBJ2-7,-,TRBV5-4,CASSPGEKYF
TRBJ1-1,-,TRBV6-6,CASTTELQTEAFF
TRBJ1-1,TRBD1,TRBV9,CASSGMQGALLTEAFF
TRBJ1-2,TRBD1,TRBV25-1,CASSAGTGISGYTF
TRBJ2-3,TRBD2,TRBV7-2,CASSFSGGATSTDTQYF
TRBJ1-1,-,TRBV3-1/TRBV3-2,CASSQNRENTEAFF
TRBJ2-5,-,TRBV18,CASSPAGLQETQYF
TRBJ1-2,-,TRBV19,CASSIGSSNYGYTF
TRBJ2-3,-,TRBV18,CASSPTTGTDTQYF
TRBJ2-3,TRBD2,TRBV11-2,CASSFGRGGTDTQYF
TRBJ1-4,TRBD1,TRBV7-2,CASSFDGRGQELFF
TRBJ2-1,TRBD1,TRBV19,CASSMTGDSTNEQFF
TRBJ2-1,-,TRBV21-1,CASSKDRRLELYNEQFF
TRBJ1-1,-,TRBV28,CASSQGIEAFF